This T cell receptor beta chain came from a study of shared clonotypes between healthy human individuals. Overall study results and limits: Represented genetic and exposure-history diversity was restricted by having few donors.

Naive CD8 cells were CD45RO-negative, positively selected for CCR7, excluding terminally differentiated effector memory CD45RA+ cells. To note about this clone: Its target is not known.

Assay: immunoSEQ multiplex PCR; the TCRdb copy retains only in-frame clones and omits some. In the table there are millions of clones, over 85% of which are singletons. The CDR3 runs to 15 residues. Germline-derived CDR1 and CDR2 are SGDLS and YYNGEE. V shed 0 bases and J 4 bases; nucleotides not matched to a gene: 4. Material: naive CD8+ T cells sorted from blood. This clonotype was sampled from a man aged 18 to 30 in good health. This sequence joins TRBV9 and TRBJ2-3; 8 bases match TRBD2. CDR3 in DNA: TGTGCCAGCAGCGTAGGAGCGGGGGATTCAGATACGCAGTATTTT. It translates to CASSVGAGDSDTQYF.